This T cell receptor (beta chain) came from a study of T cells after yellow fever vaccination. For TCR, cDNA came from 5'RACE template switching, which added a universal primer site and UMIs. Each CDR3 protein gets one entry after TCRdb re-called the 5' RACE reads with MiXCR. The top ten clones hold roughly 17% of a sample with about 94,000 distinct CDR3 sequences, 7.5% to 10% of them seen once. This clonotype appeared a few times. The CDR3 runs 13 residues. V was trimmed by 6 bases and J by 6 bases, leaving 11 bases between them. Germline V CDR1 and CDR2: SGHTA, FQGNSA. The study's findings and limits: The CD4 and CD8 compartments had a small share of their clonotypes in common.

The clonotype comes from a man aged 18 to 30 who received the YFV17D yellow fever vaccine. The chain joins TRBV7-2 to TRBJ2-2; D ambiguous. The starting material was CD8+ T cells not binding an NS4B(214-222) dextramer, sorted from PBMCs, obtained less than 16 days after the first yellow fever vaccination. CDR3 nucleotide sequence: TGTGCCAGCAGATCTCATGGGGCCGGGGAGCTGTTTTTT. Translated: CASRSHGAGELFF. The full variable domain, with the rest looked up from reference TRBV7-2 and TRBJ2-2, is GAGVSQSPSNKVTEKGKDVELRCDPISGHTALYWYRQSLGQGLEFLIYFQGNSAPDKSGLPSDRFSAERTGGSVSTLTIQRTQQEDSAVYLCASRSHGAGELFFGEGSRLTVL.